This TCR beta chain was sequenced for a study of blood T cell repertoires in COVID-19. About the study: COVID-19 samples collected from the United States, Italy and Spain covered acute and convalescent phases. From T cells, B-cell-depleted T cells, or PBMCs came the material, which was cDNA or gDNA.

Germline loops: CDR1 SGHKS, CDR2 YYEKEE (reference sequence). V was trimmed by 8 bases and J by 4 bases, leaving 15 bases between them. CDR3 length equals 14 residues. Cohort assignment relied on participant-reported clinical history. Method: immunoSEQ multiplex PCR; TCRdb's copy keeps in-frame clones and lacks some. The table lists a few hundred thousand clones, approximately 86% of them singletons. The chain is built from TRBV5-5 and TRBJ2-2; tentatively, D is TRBD1 (6 bases). Source material: PBMCs or T cells enriched from blood (not recorded which). This sequence was found in a woman aged 40 to 50 with acute COVID-19. Written as DNA, the CDR3 is TGTGCCAGTACTAGGGCAGGGGTCACCGGGGAGCTGTTTTTT. It yields the protein CASTRAGVTGELFF.